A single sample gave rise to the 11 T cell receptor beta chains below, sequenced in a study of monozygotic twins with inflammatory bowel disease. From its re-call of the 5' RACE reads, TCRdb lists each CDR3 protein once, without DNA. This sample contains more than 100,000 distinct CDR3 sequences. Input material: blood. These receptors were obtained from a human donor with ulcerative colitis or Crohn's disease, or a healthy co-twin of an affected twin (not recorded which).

The CDR3 spells CASSFSGGNTQYF. The chain joins TRBV28 to TRBJ2-3; TCRdb gives TRBD2 as the D gene, but with no DNA this cannot be confirmed. The CDR3 loop spans 13 amino acids. Germline V gene lookup returns CDR1 MDHEN and CDR2 SYDVKM.

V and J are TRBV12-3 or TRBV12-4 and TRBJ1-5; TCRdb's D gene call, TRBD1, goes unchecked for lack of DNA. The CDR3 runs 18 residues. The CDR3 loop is CASSFINYGQGVYQPQHF.

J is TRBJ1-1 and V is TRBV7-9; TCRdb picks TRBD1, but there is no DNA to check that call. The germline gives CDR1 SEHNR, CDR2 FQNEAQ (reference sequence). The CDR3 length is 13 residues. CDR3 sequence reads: CASSSQGVFEAFF.

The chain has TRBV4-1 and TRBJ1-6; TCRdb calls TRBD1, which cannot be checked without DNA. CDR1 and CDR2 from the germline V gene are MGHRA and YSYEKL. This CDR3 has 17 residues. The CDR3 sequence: CASSQVFGARDNSPLHF.

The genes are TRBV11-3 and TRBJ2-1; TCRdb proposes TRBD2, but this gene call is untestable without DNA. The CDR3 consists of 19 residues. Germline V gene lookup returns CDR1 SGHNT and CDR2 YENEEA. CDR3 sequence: CASSLGTSGWVDSYNEQFF. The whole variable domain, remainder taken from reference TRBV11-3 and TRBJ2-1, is EAGVVQSPRYKIIEKKQPVAFWCNPISGHNTLYWYLQNLGQGPELLIRYENEEAVDDSQLPKDRFSAERLKGVDSTLKIQPAELGDSAVYLCASSLGTSGWVDSYNEQFFGPGTRLTVL.

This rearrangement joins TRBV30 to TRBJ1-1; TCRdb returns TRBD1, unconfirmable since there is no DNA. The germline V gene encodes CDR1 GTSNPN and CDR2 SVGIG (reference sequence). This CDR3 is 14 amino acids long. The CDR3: CAWSPRGRDTEAFF.

The CDR3 sequence is CASSQAPDTGELFF. The gene calls are TRBV4-3 and TRBJ2-2. The CDR3 is made up of 14 amino acids. CDR1 LGHNA and CDR2 YSLEER come from the germline V gene.

The CDR3 protein is CASSESEVLGYEQYF. The V gene is TRBV2, the J gene TRBJ2-7; lacking DNA, the TRBD1 call made by TCRdb goes unchecked. There are 15 residues in the CDR3. Germline values: CDR1 SNHLY, CDR2 FYNNEI.

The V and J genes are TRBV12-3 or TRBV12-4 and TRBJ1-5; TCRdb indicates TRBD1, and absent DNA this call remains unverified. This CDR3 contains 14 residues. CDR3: CASSLWDNNQPQHF.

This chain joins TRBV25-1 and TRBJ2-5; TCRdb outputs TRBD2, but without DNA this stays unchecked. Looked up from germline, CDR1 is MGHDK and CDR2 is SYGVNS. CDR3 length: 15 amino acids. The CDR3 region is CASTRGSGPRETQYF.

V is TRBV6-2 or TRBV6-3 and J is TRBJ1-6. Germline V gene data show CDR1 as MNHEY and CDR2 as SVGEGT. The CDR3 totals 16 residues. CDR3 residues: CASSYSLSVYGLPLHF.